This TCR beta chain is from a study of CD8+CD57+ T cells in acquired aplastic anemia. General study points: Between patients and controls, CD8+ Simpson's diversity did not vary significantly.

Patients included in sequencing had previously demonstrated CD8+CD57+ cell expansion by flow cytometry. This clonotype was counted at least ten times. Its antigen remains unknown. Investigators profiled TCR beta VDJ and CDR3 from genomic DNA template. Via MiXCR, TCRdb re-called the reads, giving one row per CDR3 protein. The table shows 200,000 to 300,000 distinct CDR3 sequences, with approximately 50% occurring only once. The germline gives CDR1 SNHLY, CDR2 FYNNEI. The CDR3 totals 12 residues. With V trimmed by 9 bases and J by 6 bases, 5 bases remained unmatched. Sequenced input: sorted CD4+, CD8+, or CD8+CD57+ T cells (not recorded which) from PBMCs. V is TRBV2 and J is TRBJ1-2; 9 nucleotides align to TRBD1. This clonotype was obtained from a human donor with aplastic anemia. The CDR3 DNA sequence: TGTGCCAGTCCGGACAGGGGAAATGGCTACACCTTC. Amino acids: CASPDRGNGYTF.